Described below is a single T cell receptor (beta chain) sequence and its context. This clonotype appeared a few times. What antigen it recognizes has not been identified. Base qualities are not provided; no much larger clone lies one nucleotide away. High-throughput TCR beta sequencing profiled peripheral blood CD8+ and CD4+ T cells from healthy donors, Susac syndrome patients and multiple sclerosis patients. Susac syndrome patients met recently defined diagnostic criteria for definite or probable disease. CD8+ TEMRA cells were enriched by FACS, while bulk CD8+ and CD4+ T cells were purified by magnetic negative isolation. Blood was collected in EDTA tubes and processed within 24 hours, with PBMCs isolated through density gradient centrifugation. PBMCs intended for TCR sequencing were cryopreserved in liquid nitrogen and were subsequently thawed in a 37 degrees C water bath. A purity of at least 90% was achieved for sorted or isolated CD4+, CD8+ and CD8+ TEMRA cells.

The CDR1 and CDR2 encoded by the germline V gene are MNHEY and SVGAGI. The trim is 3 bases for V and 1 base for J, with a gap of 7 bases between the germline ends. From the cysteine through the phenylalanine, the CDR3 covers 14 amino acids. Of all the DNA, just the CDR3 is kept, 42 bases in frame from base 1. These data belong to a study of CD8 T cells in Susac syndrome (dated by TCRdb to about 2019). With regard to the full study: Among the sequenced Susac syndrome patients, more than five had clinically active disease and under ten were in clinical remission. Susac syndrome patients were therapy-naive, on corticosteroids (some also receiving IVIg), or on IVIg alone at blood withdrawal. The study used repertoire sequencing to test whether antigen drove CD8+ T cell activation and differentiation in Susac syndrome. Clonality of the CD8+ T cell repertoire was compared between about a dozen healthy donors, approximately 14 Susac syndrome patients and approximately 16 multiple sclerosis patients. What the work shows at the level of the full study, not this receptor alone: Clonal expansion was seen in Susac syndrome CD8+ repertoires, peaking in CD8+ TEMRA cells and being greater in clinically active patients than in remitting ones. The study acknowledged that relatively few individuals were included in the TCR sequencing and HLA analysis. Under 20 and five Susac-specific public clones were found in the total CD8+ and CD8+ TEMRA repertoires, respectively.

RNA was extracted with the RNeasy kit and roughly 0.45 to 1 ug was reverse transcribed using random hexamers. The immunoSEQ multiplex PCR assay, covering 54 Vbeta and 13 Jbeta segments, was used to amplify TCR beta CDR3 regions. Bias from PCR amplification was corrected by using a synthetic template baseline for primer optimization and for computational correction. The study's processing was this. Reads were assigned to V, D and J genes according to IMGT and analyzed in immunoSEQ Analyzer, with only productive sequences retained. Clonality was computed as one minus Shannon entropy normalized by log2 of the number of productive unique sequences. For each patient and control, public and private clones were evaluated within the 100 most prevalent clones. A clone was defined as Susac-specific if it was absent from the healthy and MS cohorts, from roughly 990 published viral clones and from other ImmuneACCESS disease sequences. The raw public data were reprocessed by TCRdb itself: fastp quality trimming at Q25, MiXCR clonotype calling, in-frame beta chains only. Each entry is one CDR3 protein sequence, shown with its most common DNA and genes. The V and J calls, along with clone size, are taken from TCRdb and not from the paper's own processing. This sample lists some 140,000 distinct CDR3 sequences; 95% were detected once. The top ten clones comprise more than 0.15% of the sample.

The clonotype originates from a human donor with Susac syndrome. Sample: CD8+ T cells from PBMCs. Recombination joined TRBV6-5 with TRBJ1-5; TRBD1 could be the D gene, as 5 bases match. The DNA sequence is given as TGTGCCAGCAGTTATGGGGGGAGCAATCAGCCCCAGCATTTT. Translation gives CASSYGGSNQPQHF.